A selection of T cell receptor beta chains follows, all from one sample in a study of blood T cell repertoires in COVID-19. Profiling relied on immunoSEQ multiplex PCR, and the TCRdb table lists in-frame clones only, not all of them. The data show about 90,000 clones, with approximately 80% seen just once and 3.4% held by the top ten. The sample comprised peripheral blood. Source of these receptors: a man in his fifties with acute or convalescent COVID-19. Both conserved end residues are trimmed from each CDR3. The order of the fields is J gene, V gene, clone size, CDR3 protein. Clone size appears in some rows only: once, few, many, or a class for an expanded clone.

>TRBJ2-1|TRBV6-5|-
ASSTGQGYNEQF
>TRBJ1-6|TRBV27|-
ASSLTGAYNSPLH
>TRBJ2-2|TRBV28|-
ASSFPAASGRGGTGELF
>TRBJ2-1|TRBV4-1|-
ASSQPSRGRITNEQF
>TRBJ2-1|TRBV11-2|-
ASSLGGGDEF
>TRBJ1-1|TRBV29-1|-
SVDKTGITEAF
>TRBJ2-3|TRBV28|-
ASSRTSGTDTQY
>TRBJ2-1|TRBV28|once
ASSLWSGSSYNEQF
>TRBJ2-7|TRBV5-8|-
ASSLGQGSSYEQY
>TRBJ1-2|TRBV11-2|-
ASSLVGDYGYT
>TRBJ1-2|TRBV29-1|few
SVGEGNGYT
>TRBJ1-1|TRBV28|-
ASSLTGRMNTEAF
>TRBJ2-3|TRBV28|-
ASSLNRAPTPDTQY
>TRBJ2-3|TRBV12-3/TRBV12-4|once
ASRPTLADTQY
>TRBJ2-7|TRBV5-1|-
ASSLDNEQY
>TRBJ1-3|TRBV15|-
ATSRDGRSIY
>TRBJ1-1|TRBV5-1|-
ASSSFTGGWTEAF
>TRBJ2-3|TRBV4-2|-
ASSQELAGADTQY
>TRBJ1-2|TRBV27|-
ASRTDSHYGYT
>TRBJ2-3|TRBV7-9|once
ASSEGVAGSTDTQY
>TRBJ2-3|TRBV9|-
ASSPTGTSHTDTQY
>TRBJ1-5|TRBV7-8|-
ASSLGTGGLNQPQH
>TRBJ1-6|TRBV6-2/TRBV6-3|-
ASSYSSDAASSYNSPLH
>TRBJ1-1|TRBV2|-
ARQGLNTEAF
>TRBJ1-4|TRBV9|few
ASSPRTGGYEKLF
>TRBJ2-5|TRBV11-1|-
ASSPAGAYQETQY
>TRBJ1-2|TRBV27|-
ASRPGQGLDYGYT
>TRBJ2-7|TRBV24-1|-
ATSVSTGGTYEQY
>TRBJ1-4|TRBV6-6|-
AHESLSDPEKLF
>TRBJ2-2|TRBV7-3|-
ASSLTTSGTGELF
>TRBJ1-1|TRBV6-2/TRBV6-3|-
ASSLGQLNTEAF
>TRBJ2-7|TRBV14|-
ASSHAPSGSPPYYEQY
>TRBJ2-6|TRBV19|-
ASRASFSGANVLT
>TRBJ2-3|TRBV19|-
ASSIVGTGADTQY
>TRBJ2-1|TRBV5-1|-
ASSFGPSDNEQF
>TRBJ1-3|TRBV28|once
ASSLDRAGNTIY
>TRBJ2-6|TRBV6-4|-
ASSAGLSGANVLT